The 31 T cell receptor beta chains listed next were all sequenced from one sample in a study of a mutant IDH1 vaccine in newly diagnosed glioma. Time point denoted: baseline, week 1 (first vaccination visit). The treatment denotes: pre-vaccination baseline after standard-of-care therapy. Assay used: immunoSEQ multiplex PCR; TCRdb lists only in-frame clones, some missing. Of about 88,000 clones listed, 82% are singletons. Sequencing was performed on PBMCs, taken from a glioma patient treated with radiotherapy, temozolomide or both. The source of these receptors is a middle-aged man with glioma. Some clones in this sample may be carry-over from other donors' samples.

The V call is TRBV10-2, the J call TRBJ2-5; D not resolved. V was pared by 3 bases and J by 5 bases, with 7 bases between. Germline V gene lookup returns CDR1 WSHSY and CDR2 SAAADI. This CDR3 spans 12 amino acids. The DNA for the CDR3 is TGCGCCAGCAGTGACCAGACGGAGACCCAGTACTTC. Protein sequence: CASSDQTETQYF.

The chain uses TRBV4-1 and TRBJ1-4; 10 bases agree with TRBD1. The length of the CDR3 is 17 residues. Germline loops: CDR1 MGHRA, CDR2 YSYEKL. V shed 4 bases and J 6 bases; nucleotides not matched to a gene: 11. The CDR3 DNA reads TGCGCCAGCAGCCCGGCGGGACAGGGGTTCATTTATGAAAAACTGTTTTTT. Its translation: CASSPAGQGFIYEKLFF.

CDR3: CASSDKTPRNMNTEAFF. CDR3 nucleotide sequence: TGTGCCAGCAGTGATAAGACACCCCGGAACATGAACACTGAAGCTTTCTTT. The V gene is TRBV25-1, the J gene TRBJ1-1, with D unresolved. The CDR3 length is 17 residues. The germline gives CDR1 MGHDK, CDR2 SYGVNS. Trimming stripped 3 bases from V and 0 bases from J, with 17 bases between.

This chain's CDR3 is CASSIILDSPLHF. CDR3 DNA sequence: TGTGCCAGTAGTATTATCCTCGATTCACCCCTCCACTTT. This chain links TRBV19 with TRBJ1-6; no firm D call. The CDR3 runs 13 residues. Trimming left V 3 bases short and J 8 bases short, with 8 bases between. CDR1 and CDR2 from the germline V gene are LNHDA and SQIVND (reference sequence).

The chain carries TRBV7-2 and TRBJ1-5; D may be TRBD1 (6 bases). The V end lost 6 bases, the J end lost 0 bases, and 12 bases lay between the germline ends. This CDR3 has 15 residues. The V gene's germline CDR1 is SGHTA and CDR2 FQGNSA. Here the CDR3 DNA reads TGTGCCAGCAGTTCGGGGGGGCATAGCAATCAGCCCCAGCATTTT. It yields the protein CASSSGGHSNQPQHF.

The table lists this clone with a count of one. The chain recombines TRBV2 with TRBJ2-3; TRBD2 matches at 7 bases. CDR3 length equals 13 residues. V lost 7 bases to trimming and J lost 3 bases; unmatched junction nucleotides: 4. Germline V gene data show CDR1 as SNHLY and CDR2 as FYNNEI. Here the CDR3 DNA reads TGTGCCAGCAAGGGCGGGGGTACAGATACGCAGTATTTT. Its protein is CASKGGGTDTQYF.

As to this clone: The same CDR3 can be traced to other DNA sequences in this sample. The V and J genes are TRBV19 and TRBJ1-5; D unresolved. V was cut by 3 bases and J by 3 bases, with 9 bases left in between. CDR1 and CDR2 from the germline V gene are LNHDA and SQIVND (reference sequence). The CDR3 loop spans 14 amino acids. CDR3 in amino acids: CASSIRDNNQPQHF. The CDR3 region has the DNA TGTGCCAGTAGTATCCGAGACAACAATCAGCCCCAGCATTTT.

The chain joins TRBV28 to TRBJ2-7; TRBD1 is a possible D gene (6 bases). The germline V gene encodes CDR1 MDHEN and CDR2 SYDVKM. The CDR3 runs to 12 residues. With 4 bases removed from V and 6 bases from J, the gap between germline ends came to 10 bases. The CDR3 DNA reads TGTGCCAGCAGTTCCCGGGACACCGAGCAGTACTTC. It specifies CASSSRDTEQYF.

This clone was found once. The chain links TRBV13 to TRBJ2-4; a weak D match, TRBD2 (5 bases). The germline V gene encodes CDR1 PRHDT and CDR2 FYEKMQ (reference sequence). Trimming took off 0 bases at V and 0 bases at J, with 6 bases between the two ends. The CDR3 contains 15 residues. CDR3 nucleotides: TGTGCCAGCAGCTTAGGCGGGGTAGCCAAAAACATTCAGTACTTC. The encoded protein is CASSLGGVAKNIQYF.

The V call is TRBV5-1, the J call TRBJ1-4; the D gene is possibly TRBD1 (6 bases). Germline-derived CDR1 and CDR2 are SGHRS and YFSETQ. The CDR3 loop spans 16 amino acids. Trimming pared 3 bases from V and 5 bases from J, leaving 17 bases between. The CDR3 spells CASSSAPGAQNEKLFF. In DNA, the CDR3 is TGCGCCAGCAGCTCGGCTCCAGGGGCCCAAAATGAAAAACTGTTTTTT.

This clone was counted only a few times. The chain employs TRBV11-2 and TRBJ1-6; D may be TRBD1 (5 bases). V was cut by 5 bases and J by 7 bases, with 12 bases left in between. The CDR3 length is 14 residues. Germline V lookup: CDR1 SGHAT, CDR2 FQNNGV. CDR3 residues: CASSARGGNSPLHF. The CDR3 DNA reads TGTGCCAGCAGCGCCCGGGGGGGAAATTCACCCCTCCACTTT.

The chain links TRBV5-6 to TRBJ2-7; D gene ambiguous. The CDR3 extends over 15 amino acids. V was trimmed by 2 bases and J by 0 bases, leaving 12 bases between them. Per germline, CDR1 SGHDT and CDR2 YYEEEE. The CDR3 region is CASSFAVGYSYEQYF. DNA for the CDR3: TGTGCCAGCAGCTTCGCAGTAGGCTACTCCTACGAGCAGTACTTC.

The rearrangement joins TRBV6-6 to TRBJ1-4, with 10 bases identical to TRBD1. V shed 6 bases, J shed 3 bases, and the junction held 4 bases outside the gene matches. From germline, CDR1 is MNHNY and CDR2 SVGAGI (reference sequence). The CDR3 loop spans 15 amino acids. CDR3 amino acids: CASSRQGAANEKLFF. The CDR3 DNA reads as TGTGCCAGCAGCCGACAGGGGGCGGCTAATGAAAAACTGTTTTTT.

The chain joins TRBV6-5 to TRBJ2-7; unclear D gene. Deletions cut 7 bases from V and 3 bases from J, with 16 bases between. This CDR3 has 14 amino acids. Germline V lookup: CDR1 MNHEY, CDR2 SVGAGI. The CDR3 coding sequence is TGTGCCAGCACCCCGACACAAAGTGTCTACGAGCAGTACTTC. This encodes CASTPTQSVYEQYF.

This clone was seen just once. The V and J genes are TRBV7-7 and TRBJ2-2; D may be TRBD2 (6 bases). Germline V gives CDR1 SSHAT, CDR2 FNYEAQ (reference sequence). Trimming cost V 5 bases and J 5 bases, with 15 bases left between them. This CDR3 contains 15 residues. The CDR3 nucleotides read TGTGCCAGCAGCCTCACCCCTAGCGTTACCGGGGAGCTGTTTTTT. It codes for CASSLTPSVTGELFF.

The chain employs TRBV6-5 and TRBJ2-4; 7 nucleotides agree with TRBD1. The CDR3 contains 15 residues. Per the germline V gene, CDR1 is MNHEY and CDR2 is SVGAGI. After removal of 0 bases from V and 9 bases from J, the junction contained 8 bases not matched to a gene. This CDR3 reads CASSYSEQGMGIQYF. The CDR3 DNA reads TGTGCCAGCAGTTACTCAGAACAGGGGATGGGCATTCAGTACTTC.

This chain joins TRBV14 and TRBJ1-1; TRBD1 matches 8 bases. With 6 bases clipped from V and 1 base from J, the junction kept 7 bases outside the gene matches. The germline gives CDR1 SGHDN, CDR2 FVKESK. The CDR3 runs to 15 residues. In DNA form, the CDR3 reads TGTGCCAGCAGATCCGTCGGACAGGGGAACACTGAAGCTTTCTTT. The encoded protein is CASRSVGQGNTEAFF.

The chain combines TRBV6-1 with TRBJ1-1; D uncertain. The germline CDR1 and CDR2 sequences are MNHNS and SASEGT. This CDR3 is 13 amino acids long. Trimming cost V 2 bases and J 2 bases, with 6 bases left between them. CDR3 loop: CASSEQQNTEAFF. CDR3 coding DNA: TGTGCCAGCAGTGAACAGCAAAACACTGAAGCTTTCTTT.

This clone was recorded a few times. The chain has TRBV6-5 and TRBJ1-5; D is ambiguous. Germline CDR1 is MNHEY and CDR2 is SVGAGI. The length of the CDR3 is 14 residues. Trimming removed 2 bases from V and 6 bases from J, with 11 bases in between. The CDR3 bases are TGTGCCAGCAGTTACGTGGGAGCCGGTCAGCCCCAGCATTTT. Its protein product is CASSYVGAGQPQHF.

The chain is built from TRBV5-4 and TRBJ1-2, with 7 nucleotides matching TRBD1. The CDR3 loop spans 15 amino acids. The J segment lost 3 bases and the V segment lost 4 bases, leaving 9 bases of the junction unmatched. The germline V gene encodes CDR1 SGHNT and CDR2 YYREEE (reference sequence). CDR3 in amino acids: CASSILNQGDYGYTF. The DNA of the CDR3 is TGTGCCAGCAGCATACTAAACCAGGGGGACTATGGCTACACCTTC.

The chain combines TRBV5-4 with TRBJ1-2; D not resolved. Trimming removed 1 base from V and 6 bases from J, with 10 bases in between. The CDR3 is 13 amino acids. Germline lookup yields CDR1 SGHNT and CDR2 YYREEE (reference sequence). The CDR3 sequence: CASSLWNSDGYTF. The DNA of the CDR3 is TGTGCCAGCAGCTTGTGGAACTCGGATGGCTACACCTTC.

This clone was counted a few times. The genes are TRBV29-1 and TRBJ2-2; possibly TRBD1 for D (6 bases). Trimming shortened V by 8 bases and J by 11 bases, and 15 bases separated the two germline ends. This CDR3 contains 11 residues. Germline V CDR1 and CDR2: SQVTM, ANQGSEA. The CDR3 bases are TGCAGCATACAGGGTATTGGCGAGCTGTTTTTT. Translation gives CSIQGIGELFF.

V usage is TRBV4-2 and J usage is TRBJ2-3; TRBD2 is a possible D gene (5 bases). The CDR3 loop spans 16 amino acids. Germline CDR1 and CDR2: LGHNA and YNFKEQ. V gave up 0 bases and J gave up 3 bases, with 13 bases separating them. CDR3 nucleotides: TGTGCCAGCAGCCAAGATTCGGGTACTAGGACAGATACGCAGTATTTT. Residues: CASSQDSGTRTDTQYF.

The rearrangement links TRBV29-1 to TRBJ1-1; D ambiguous. The CDR3 totals 14 residues. CDR1 and CDR2 (germline): SQVTM, ANQGSEA. V was shortened by 7 bases and J by 0 bases, with 15 bases between the two germline ends. DNA of the CDR3: TGCAGCGCCCGGACGGAGGTCATGAACACTGAAGCTTTCTTT. Protein sequence: CSARTEVMNTEAFF. Together with reference TRBV29-1 and TRBJ1-1, the CDR3 gives the full variable domain: SAVISQKPSRDICQRGTSLTIQCQVDSQVTMMFWYRQQPGQSLTLIATANQGSEATYESGFVIDKFPISRPNLTFSTLTVSNMSPEDSSIYLCSARTEVMNTEAFFGQGTRLTVV.

This clone was counted between two and nine times. The gene calls are TRBV5-1 and TRBJ2-5; D is perhaps TRBD1 (6 bases). Trimming pared 2 bases from V and 2 bases from J, leaving 13 bases between. Per germline, CDR1 SGHRS and CDR2 YFSETQ. This CDR3 is built from 15 residues. CDR3 DNA sequence: TGCGCCAGCAGCTTAACGGGACAAAGGCAAGAGACCCAGTACTTC. It is translated as CASSLTGQRQETQYF. Based on the CDR3 plus reference TRBV5-1 and TRBJ2-5, the full variable domain is KAGVTQTPRYLIKTRGQQVTLSCSPISGHRSVSWYQQTPGQGLQFLFEYFSETQRNKGNFPGRFSGRQFSNSRSEMNVSTLELGDSALYLCASSLTGQRQETQYFGPGTRLLVL.

The chain combines TRBV5-1 with TRBJ1-1; 7 bases fit TRBD1. The V gene's germline CDR1 is SGHRS and CDR2 YFSETQ. The CDR3 is made up of 13 amino acids. V lost 4 bases to trimming and J lost 4 bases; unmatched junction nucleotides: 4. The CDR3 loop is CASSAGGFTEAFF. CDR3 nucleotides: TGCGCCAGCAGCGCAGGGGGTTTCACTGAAGCTTTCTTT.

The V and J genes are TRBV5-8 and TRBJ2-3, with 12 bases matching TRBD2. CDR3 length: 17 residues. The V and J ends lost 1 base and 6 bases, in that order; junction bases with no gene match: 9. Germline values: CDR1 SGHTS, CDR2 YDEGEE. CDR3 sequence (DNA): TGTGCCAGCAGCTTGCATGTGACTAGCGGGGGCTGGGATACGCAGTATTTT. Translation: CASSLHVTSGGWDTQYF. Looking up the rest from reference TRBV5-8 and TRBJ2-3 gives the full variable domain: EAGVTQSPTHLIKTRGQQATLRCSPISGHTSVYWYQQALGLGLQFLLWYDEGEERNRGNFPPRFSGRQFPNYSSELNVNALELEDSALYLCASSLHVTSGGWDTQYFGPGTRLTVL.

This chain links TRBV5-8 with TRBJ1-2, with D unresolved. V was clipped by 1 base and J by 8 bases, with 6 bases between them. The CDR3 has 11 amino acids. Germline V gene sequence: CDR1 SGHTS, CDR2 YDEGEE. DNA for the CDR3: TGTGCCAGCAGCTTGCGGCGGGGCTACACCTTC. Its protein product is CASSLRRGYTF. The whole variable domain, remainder taken from reference TRBV5-8 and TRBJ1-2, is EAGVTQSPTHLIKTRGQQATLRCSPISGHTSVYWYQQALGLGLQFLLWYDEGEERNRGNFPPRFSGRQFPNYSSELNVNALELEDSALYLCASSLRRGYTFGSGTRLTVV.

This rearrangement joins TRBV4-1 to TRBJ2-7, with D perhaps matching TRBD1 (6 bases). The CDR3 covers 16 residues. V lost 2 bases, J lost 7 bases, and 21 bases lay in between. The V gene's germline CDR1 is MGHRA and CDR2 YSYEKL. The CDR3 DNA follows: TGCGCCAGCAGCCAAAGACCCCAGGGACAACCAATTGAGCAGTACTTC. Translating it yields CASSQRPQGQPIEQYF.

This clone occurred a few times. This chain links TRBV7-9 with TRBJ1-6; D unresolved. Germline CDR1 SEHNR, CDR2 FQNEAQ (reference sequence). The CDR3 extends over 16 amino acids. V lost 5 bases and J lost 0, with 11 bases in between. For the CDR3, the DNA is TGTGCCAGCAGCGCTCGGGCCAGCTCCTATAATTCACCCCTCCACTTT. Encoded protein: CASSARASSYNSPLHF.

The CDR3 spells CASRTGLTHTGELFF. CDR3 nucleotide sequence: TGTGCCAGCAGAACAGGGTTGACGCACACCGGGGAGCTGTTTTTT. The J gene is TRBJ2-2, the V gene TRBV2, with D perhaps TRBD1 (6 bases). CDR3 length: 15 residues. Germline-derived CDR1 and CDR2 are SNHLY and FYNNEI. Trimming cost V 6 bases and J 3 bases, with 14 bases left between them.